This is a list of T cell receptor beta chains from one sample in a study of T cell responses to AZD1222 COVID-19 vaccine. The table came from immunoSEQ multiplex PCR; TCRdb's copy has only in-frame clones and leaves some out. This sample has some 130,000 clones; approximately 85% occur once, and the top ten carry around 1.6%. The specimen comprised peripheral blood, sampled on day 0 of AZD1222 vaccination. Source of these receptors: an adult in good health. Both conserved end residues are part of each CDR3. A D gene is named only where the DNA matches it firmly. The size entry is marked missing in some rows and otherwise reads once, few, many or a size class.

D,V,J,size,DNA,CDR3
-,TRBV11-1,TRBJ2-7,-,TGTGCCAGCAGCCTCGACTACTACGAGCAGTACTTC,CASSLDYYEQYF
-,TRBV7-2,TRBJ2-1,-,TGTGCCAGCAGGAGGACAGTGGGTGAGCAGTTCTTC,CASRRTVGEQFF
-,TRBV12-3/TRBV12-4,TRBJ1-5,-,TGTGCCACCCGATTCAGCAATCAGCCCCAGCATTTT,CATRFSNQPQHF
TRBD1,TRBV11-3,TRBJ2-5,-,TGTGCCAGCAGCCCACAGGGGCGGGAGACCCAGTACTTC,CASSPQGRETQYF
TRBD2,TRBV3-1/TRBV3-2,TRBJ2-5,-,TGTGCCAGCAGCCAAGGCCTAGCGGGGGTTCAAGAGACCCAGTACTTC,CASSQGLAGVQETQYF
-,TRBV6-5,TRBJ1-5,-,TGTGCCAGCAGGATGACAGGTTATCAGCCCCAGCATTTT,CASRMTGYQPQHF
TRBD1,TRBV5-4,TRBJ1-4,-,TGTGCCAGCAGCTTGGGGCCCCCAGGGGGCGGTAATGAAAAACTGTTTTTT,CASSLGPPGGGNEKLFF
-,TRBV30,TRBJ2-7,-,TGTGCCTGGGGCAAGTTGGGGCTTAACGAGCAGTACTTC,CAWGKLGLNEQYF
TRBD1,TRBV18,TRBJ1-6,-,TGTGCCAGCTCACCTTCATGGGACAGGAATTCACCCCTCCACTTT,CASSPSWDRNSPLHF
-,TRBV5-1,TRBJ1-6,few,TGCGCCAGCAGCCATCAAACAGGTACCAATTCACCCCTCCACTTT,CASSHQTGTNSPLHF
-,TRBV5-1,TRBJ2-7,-,TGCGCCAGCAGCTTGGTAGGGATTGAGGACGAGCAGTACTTC,CASSLVGIEDEQYF
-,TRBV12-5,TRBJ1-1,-,TGTGCTAGTGGTTTGAGGCGGGATGAAGCTTTCTTT,CASGLRRDEAFF
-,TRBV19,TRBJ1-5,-,TGTGCCAGTAGTTATACGGGGGGAAACAATCAGCCCCAGCATTTT,CASSYTGGNNQPQHF
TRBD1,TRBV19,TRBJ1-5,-,TGTGCCAGTTCCCCCGGGAGACAGGGTGGGAATCAGCCCCAGCATTTT,CASSPGRQGGNQPQHF
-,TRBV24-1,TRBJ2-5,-,TGTGCCACCAGTGACATCGGGACACAAGAGACCCAGTACTTC,CATSDIGTQETQYF
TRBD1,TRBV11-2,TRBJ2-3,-,TGTGCCAGCAGTCTAGGGGCAGGGGGCGCGGGAGATACGCAGTATTTT,CASSLGAGGAGDTQYF
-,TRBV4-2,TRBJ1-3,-,TGTGCCAGCAGCCAGACAAGTTTCCTTGGAAACACCATATATTTT,CASSQTSFLGNTIYF
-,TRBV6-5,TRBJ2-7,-,TGTGCCACCGGCGGAAGGGGGAACACCTACGAGCAGTACTTC,CATGGRGNTYEQYF
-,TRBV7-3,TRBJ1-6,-,TGTGCCAGCAGCTTAGGATCGGCGGGCCTTAATTCACCCCTCCACTTT,CASSLGSAGLNSPLHF
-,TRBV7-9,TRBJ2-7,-,TGTGCCAGCAGCGACTGGGTACAGGGTACCTACGAGCAGTACTTC,CASSDWVQGTYEQYF
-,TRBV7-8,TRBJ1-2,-,TGTGCCAGCAGCGATGTGGGACCCAAGGTGGGCTATGGCTACACCTTC,CASSDVGPKVGYGYTF
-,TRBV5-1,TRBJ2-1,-,TGCGCCAGCAGTCCAAACTCCAATGAGCAGTTCTTC,CASSPNSNEQFF
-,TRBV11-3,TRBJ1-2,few,TGTGCCAGCAGCTTAGGATCCGGTTTTGGCTACACCTTC,CASSLGSGFGYTF
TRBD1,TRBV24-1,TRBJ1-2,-,TGTGCCACCAGTGAGGGGACAGGGGTCTATGGCTACACCTTC,CATSEGTGVYGYTF
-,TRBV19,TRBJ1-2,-,TGTGCCAGTAGTATAGGAAGCTCGGGCTACACCTTC,CASSIGSSGYTF
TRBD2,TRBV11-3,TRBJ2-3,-,TGTGCCAGCAGCGTGGGGGGGGATACGCAGTATTTT,CASSVGGDTQYF
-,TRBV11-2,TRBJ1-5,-,TGTGCCAGCAGCCGTCTGAACAATCAGCCCCAGCATTTT,CASSRLNNQPQHF
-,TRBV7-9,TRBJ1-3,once,TGTGCCAGCAGCGCCAGGGGAAACACCATATATTTT,CASSARGNTIYF
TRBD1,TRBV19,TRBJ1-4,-,TGTGCCAGTAGTGCGAACGGACAGGGGGCTGCGAATGAAAAACTGTTTTTT,CASSANGQGAANEKLFF
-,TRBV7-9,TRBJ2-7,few,TGTGCCAGCAGCTTAGCCCGACTATCCGAGCAGTACTTC,CASSLARLSEQYF
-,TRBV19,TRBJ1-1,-,TGTGCCAGTGCTGACAGGAACACTGAAGCTTTCTTT,CASADRNTEAFF
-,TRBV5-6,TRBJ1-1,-,TGTGCCAGCAGCTTGGGGGCATGGGTCACTGAAGCTTTCTTT,CASSLGAWVTEAFF
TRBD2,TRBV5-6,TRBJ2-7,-,TGTGCCAGCAGCTTGCTTGACGGGGGGGACTACGAGCAGTACTTC,CASSLLDGGDYEQYF
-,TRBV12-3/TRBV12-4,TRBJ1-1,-,TGTGCCAGCAGCGGACCGCTACTTGAGGCTTTCTTT,CASSGPLLEAFF
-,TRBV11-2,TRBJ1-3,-,TGTGCCAGCAGCTCCAGGGACACCATATATTTT,CASSSRDTIYF
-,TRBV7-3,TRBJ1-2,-,TGTGCCAGCAGCTTACTAGGGAGGGGAGAAGATGGCTACACCTTC,CASSLLGRGEDGYTF
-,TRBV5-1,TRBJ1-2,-,TGCGCCAGCAGCTTGTTGGCGAGCTTGGACGGCTACACCTTC,CASSLLASLDGYTF
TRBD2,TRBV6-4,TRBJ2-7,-,TGTGCCAGCAGGATTAGCGGGGGGTCCCTCTACGAGCAGTACTTC,CASRISGGSLYEQYF
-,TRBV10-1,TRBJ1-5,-,TGCGCCAGCAGCACAGGGACCGATCAGCCCCAGCATTTT,CASSTGTDQPQHF
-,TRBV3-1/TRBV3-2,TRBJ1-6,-,TGTGCCAGCAGCCAAGGAAATTCACCCCTCCACTTT,CASSQGNSPLHF
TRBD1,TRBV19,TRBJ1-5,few,TGTGCCAGTAGTAGTAGACAGGGTTCAGGCAATCAGCCCCAGCATTTT,CASSSRQGSGNQPQHF
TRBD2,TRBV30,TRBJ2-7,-,TGTGCCTGGAAGTTGGCGGGGGGCCTCTGGGAGCAGTACTTC,CAWKLAGGLWEQYF
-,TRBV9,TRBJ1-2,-,TGTGCCAGCAGCGGAGGGGGAGGGGCATCAATTGAGAAAGGGTCCTATGGCTACACCTTC,CASSGGGGASIEKGSYGYTF
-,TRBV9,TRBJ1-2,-,TGTGCCAGCAGAGCCGACAGTACCCAAGGCTACACCTTC,CASRADSTQGYTF
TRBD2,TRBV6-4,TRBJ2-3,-,TGTGCCAGCAGTGACTCCTCTAGCGGGACAGATACGCAGTATTTT,CASSDSSSGTDTQYF
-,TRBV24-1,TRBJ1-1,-,TGTGCCACCAGTGATTTGTGGGGGACTGAAGCTTTCTTT,CATSDLWGTEAFF
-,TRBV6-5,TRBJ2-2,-,TGTGCCAGCAGTTACGAACGGCCAGGGGAGCTGTTTTTT,CASSYERPGELFF
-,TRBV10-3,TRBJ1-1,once,TGTGCCATCGCGGACCCACCAGGTTACACTGAAGCTTTCTTT,CAIADPPGYTEAFF
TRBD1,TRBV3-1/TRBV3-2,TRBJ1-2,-,TGTGCCAGCAGCCAGGTACAGGGGAGGGATGGCTACACCTTC,CASSQVQGRDGYTF
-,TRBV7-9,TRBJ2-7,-,TGTGCCAGCAGCCTCCCGTTACTGGAGCAGTACTTC,CASSLPLLEQYF
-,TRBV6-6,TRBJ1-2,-,TGTGCCAGCAGTTACTCGAGGGGGGCGTATGGCTACACCTTC,CASSYSRGAYGYTF
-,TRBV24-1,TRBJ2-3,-,TGTGCCACCGCCCGCGGGGCTAGCACAGATACGCAGTATTTT,CATARGASTDTQYF
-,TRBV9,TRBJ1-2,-,TGTGCCAGCAGCGAGGACGGGGGTAGATATGGCTACACCTTC,CASSEDGGRYGYTF
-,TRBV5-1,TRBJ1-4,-,TGCGCCAGCAGCTCTGGGCGAAGCGGAGGTAATGAAAAACTGTTTTTT,CASSSGRSGGNEKLFF